This T cell receptor (beta chain) is from a study of blood T cell repertoires in COVID-19 (dated by TCRdb to the early 2020s). Study-level background: Collaborator samples came from the United States, Italy and Spain and covered acute and convalescent phases of COVID-19. The material from the prospective study consisted of cDNA or gDNA derived from T cells, B-cell-depleted T cells, or PBMCs. Deeply sampled blood TCRbeta repertoires from subjects exposed to, actively infected with, or recovered from COVID-19 were included in the dataset. The repertoires were released in a freely available public database meant as a resource for research on the immune response to SARS-CoV-2. Samples came from the ongoing ImmuneRACE study (first 160 participants) plus 1,254 subjects from 6 global collaborators. The sample metadata nearly always contained a de-identified subject ID, COVID-19 status, age in years and sex. Where HLA class I and class II types were available, the types were taken from metadata supplied by the sample provider, not from assay-based typing. What the authors observed across the whole study: How much clinical and demographic metadata was included differed by source and by participant, and the metadata was provided uncurated.

The germline V gene (reference sequence) gives CDR1 as LNHDA and CDR2 as SQIVND. Measured from the cysteine to the phenylalanine, the CDR3 is 15 residues long. The entry retains the CDR3 DNA only, 45 bases that are in frame from base 1. Here V drops 5 bases and J drops 5 bases, and the junction holds 11 bases not matched to any gene. Participants in the prospective study were enrolled through a virtual design, were aged about 18 to 90 years, and lived in 24 United States geographic areas. To assign participants to cohorts, the prospective study relied on clinical history that participants themselves reported in a screening survey and a study questionnaire. Mobile phlebotomists in the prospective study collected whole blood, serum and a nasopharyngeal or oropharyngeal swab from every participant. Over an approximately 2-month period, participants in the prospective study had the option of providing additional blood draws and questionnaires. Before DNA extraction, prospective study blood samples were shipped either frozen or at room temperature.

Remarks on this clone: This receptor's antigen is unknown. Base qualities are not at hand, and no much larger clone is one base apart.

The immunoSEQ Assay, a bias-controlled multiplex PCR, was used to amplify TCRbeta CDR3 regions from genomic DNA. In the paper's pipeline: The number of nucleated cells in each sample was estimated from the amplification of reference gene primers within the assay. To quantify the absolute abundance of each unique TCRbeta CDR3 rearrangement, sequence reads were collapsed and filtered. For each sample, productive Simpson clonality was calculated by taking the square root of Simpson's diversity index across productive rearrangements. This immuneACCESS table, as held by TCRdb, lists in-frame sequences with V and J called but not all clones. Of the missing ones, under half trace to an unresolved V gene in checked studies; the others have no known cause. The V and J calls and the clone size are those of that table, but D and trimming were determined from the DNA. In all, the sample holds fewer than 500,000 clones, and around 90% of those were seen once. Jointly, the top ten make up around 1.8% of the sample.

Sequencing input: PBMCs or T cells enriched from blood (not recorded which). The V and J genes are TRBV19 and TRBJ2-7, and TRBD1 aligns with 8 junction nucleotides. The TCR sequence derives from a young woman with acute COVID-19. The CDR3 region has the sequence CASSPSRDRWNEQYF. The DNA sequence is given as TGTGCCAGTAGTCCTAGCCGGGACAGGTGGAACGAGCAGTACTTC. Beyond the CDR3, the reference TRBV19 and TRBJ2-7 genes provide the residues; the full variable domain reads: DGGITQSPKYLFRKEGQNVTLSCEQNLNHDAMYWYRQDPGQGLRLIYYSQIVNDFQKGDIAEGYSVSREKKESFPLTVTSAQKNPTAFYLCASSPSRDRWNEQYFGPGTRLTVT.